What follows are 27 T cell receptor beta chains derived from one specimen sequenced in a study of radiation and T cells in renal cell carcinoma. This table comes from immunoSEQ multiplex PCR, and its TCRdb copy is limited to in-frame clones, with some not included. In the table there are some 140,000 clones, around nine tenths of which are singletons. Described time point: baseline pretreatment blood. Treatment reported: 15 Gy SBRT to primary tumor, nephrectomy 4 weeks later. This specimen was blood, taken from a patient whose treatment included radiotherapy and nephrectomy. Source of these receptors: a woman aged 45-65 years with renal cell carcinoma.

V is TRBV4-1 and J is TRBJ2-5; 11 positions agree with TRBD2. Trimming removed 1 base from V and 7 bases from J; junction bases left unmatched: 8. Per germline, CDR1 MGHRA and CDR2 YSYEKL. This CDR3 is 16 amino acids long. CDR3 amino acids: CASSQGGTSGLGTQYF. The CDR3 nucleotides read TGCGCCAGCAGCCAAGGAGGGACTAGCGGCTTGGGGACCCAGTACTTC.

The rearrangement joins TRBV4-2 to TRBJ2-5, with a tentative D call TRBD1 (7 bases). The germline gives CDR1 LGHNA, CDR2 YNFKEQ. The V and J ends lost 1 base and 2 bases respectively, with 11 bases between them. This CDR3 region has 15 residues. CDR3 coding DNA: TGTGCCAGCAGCCAAGGCGGGACAGCGCAAGAGACCCAGTACTTC. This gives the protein CASSQGGTAQETQYF.

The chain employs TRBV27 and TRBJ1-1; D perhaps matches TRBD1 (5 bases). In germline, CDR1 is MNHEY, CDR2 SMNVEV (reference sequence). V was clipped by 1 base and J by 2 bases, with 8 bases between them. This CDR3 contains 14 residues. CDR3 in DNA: TGTGCCAGCAGTTTATGGGGGGACAACACTGAAGCTTTCTTT. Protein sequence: CASSLWGDNTEAFF.

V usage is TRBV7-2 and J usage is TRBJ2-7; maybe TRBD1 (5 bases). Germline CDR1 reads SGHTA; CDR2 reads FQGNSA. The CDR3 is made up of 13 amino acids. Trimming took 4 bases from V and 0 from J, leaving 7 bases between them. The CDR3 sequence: CASSWTLSYEQYF. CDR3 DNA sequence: TGTGCCAGCAGCTGGACACTCTCCTACGAGCAGTACTTC.

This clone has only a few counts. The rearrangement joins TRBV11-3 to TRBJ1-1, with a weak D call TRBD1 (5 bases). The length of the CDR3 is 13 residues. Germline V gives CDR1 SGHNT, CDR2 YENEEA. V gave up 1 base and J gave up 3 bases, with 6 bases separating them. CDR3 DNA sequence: TGTGCCAGCAGCTTAGGACAGTACACTGAAGCTTTCTTT. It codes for CASSLGQYTEAFF.

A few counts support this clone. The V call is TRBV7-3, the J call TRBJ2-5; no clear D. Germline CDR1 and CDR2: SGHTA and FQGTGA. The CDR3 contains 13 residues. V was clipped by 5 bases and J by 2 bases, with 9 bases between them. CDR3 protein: CASSRSVQETQYF. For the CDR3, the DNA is TGTGCCAGCAGCCGATCAGTACAAGAGACCCAGTACTTC.

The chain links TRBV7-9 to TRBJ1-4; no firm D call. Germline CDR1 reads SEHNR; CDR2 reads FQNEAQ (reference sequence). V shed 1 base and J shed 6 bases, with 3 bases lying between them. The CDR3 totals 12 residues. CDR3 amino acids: CASSLEDEKLFF. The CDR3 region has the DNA TGTGCCAGCAGCTTAGAAGATGAAAAACTGTTTTTT.

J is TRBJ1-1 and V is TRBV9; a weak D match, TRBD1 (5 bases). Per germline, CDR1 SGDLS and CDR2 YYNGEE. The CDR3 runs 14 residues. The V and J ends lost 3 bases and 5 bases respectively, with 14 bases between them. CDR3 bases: TGTGCCAGCAGCGCCCAAGGGGTTGGTACTGAAGCTTTCTTT. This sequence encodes CASSAQGVGTEAFF.

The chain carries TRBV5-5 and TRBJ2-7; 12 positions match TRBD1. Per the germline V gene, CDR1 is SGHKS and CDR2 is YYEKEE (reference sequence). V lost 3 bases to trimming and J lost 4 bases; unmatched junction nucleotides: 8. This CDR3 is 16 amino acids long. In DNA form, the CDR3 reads TGTGCCAGCAGCTGGTCCGGGACAGGGGGCCGGTACGAGCAGTACTTC. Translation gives CASSWSGTGGRYEQYF.

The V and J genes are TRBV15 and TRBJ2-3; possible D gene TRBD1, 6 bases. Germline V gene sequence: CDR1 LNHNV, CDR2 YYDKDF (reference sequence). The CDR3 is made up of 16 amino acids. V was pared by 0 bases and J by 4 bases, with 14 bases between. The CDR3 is CATSRDLVTGSDTQYF. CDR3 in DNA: TGTGCCACCAGCAGAGATCTGGTCACAGGGTCAGATACGCAGTATTTT.

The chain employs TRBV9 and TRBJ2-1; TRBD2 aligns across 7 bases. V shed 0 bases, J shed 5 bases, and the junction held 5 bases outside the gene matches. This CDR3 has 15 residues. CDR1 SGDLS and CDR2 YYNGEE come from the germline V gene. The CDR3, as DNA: TGTGCCAGCAGCGTAGCAGCGGGACTCAACAATGAGCAGTTCTTC. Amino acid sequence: CASSVAAGLNNEQFF.

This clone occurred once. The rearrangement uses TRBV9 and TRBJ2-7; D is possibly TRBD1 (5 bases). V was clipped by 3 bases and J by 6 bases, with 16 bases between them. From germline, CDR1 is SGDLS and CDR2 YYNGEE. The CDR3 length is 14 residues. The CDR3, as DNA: TGTGCCAGCAGCGCGACAGAGTCAGGGCTCGAGCAGTACTTC. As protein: CASSATESGLEQYF.

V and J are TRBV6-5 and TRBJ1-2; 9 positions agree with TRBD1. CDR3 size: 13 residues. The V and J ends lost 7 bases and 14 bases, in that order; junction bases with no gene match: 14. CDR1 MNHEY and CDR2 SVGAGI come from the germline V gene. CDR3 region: CASNQQPGQGITF. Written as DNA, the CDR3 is TGTGCCAGCAACCAACAGCCGGGACAGGGAATTACCTTC.

The CDR3 DNA sequence: TGTGCCAGCAGCTTAGCAGGGACGCCAGAGACCCAGTACTTC. Its translation is CASSLAGTPETQYF. The V gene is TRBV7-8, the J gene TRBJ2-5; D could derive from TRBD1 or TRBD2 (5 bases each). Germline V CDR1 and CDR2: SGHVS, FQNEAQ. The CDR3 runs to 14 residues. V was shortened by 0 bases and J by 4 bases, with 9 bases between the two germline ends.

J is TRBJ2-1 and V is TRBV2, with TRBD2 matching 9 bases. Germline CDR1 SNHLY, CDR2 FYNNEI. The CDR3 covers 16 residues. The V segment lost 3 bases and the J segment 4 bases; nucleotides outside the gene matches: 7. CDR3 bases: TGTGCCAGCAGTGAGGTGCGGGGGGGCTTATACAATGAGCAGTTCTTC. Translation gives CASSEVRGGLYNEQFF.

The chain's CDR3 is CATSRDLAGGSDTQYF. The CDR3 DNA reads TGTGCCACCAGCAGAGATCTAGCGGGGGGATCTGATACGCAGTATTTT. The chain uses TRBV15 and TRBJ2-3; 11 bases are a match to TRBD2. This CDR3 spans 16 amino acids. CDR1 is LNHNV, CDR2 YYDKDF, per germline (reference sequence). V was pared by 0 bases and J by 6 bases, with 5 bases of the junction left unmatched.

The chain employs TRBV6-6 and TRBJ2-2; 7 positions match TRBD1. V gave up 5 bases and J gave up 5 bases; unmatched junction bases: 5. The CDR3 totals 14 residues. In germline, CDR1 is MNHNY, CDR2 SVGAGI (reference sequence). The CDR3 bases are TGTGCCAGCAGTACCCAGACAGGGACCGGGGAGCTGTTTTTT. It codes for CASSTQTGTGELFF.

The CDR3 DNA reads TGTGCCAGCAGTGACTTGGGACGGCGTGAAGCTTTCTTT. Translated, it gives CASSDLGRREAFF. The chain joins TRBV6-6 to TRBJ1-1, with D perhaps TRBD1 (5 bases). Trimming removed 5 bases at V and 7 bases at J, with 14 bases between. The CDR3 spans 13 residues. Germline CDR1 MNHNY, CDR2 SVGAGI (reference sequence).

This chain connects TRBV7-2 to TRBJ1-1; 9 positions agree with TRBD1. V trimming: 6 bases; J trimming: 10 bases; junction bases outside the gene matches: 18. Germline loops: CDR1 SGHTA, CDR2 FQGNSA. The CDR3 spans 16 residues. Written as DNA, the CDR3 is TGTGCCAGCAGGCTTGAAATTGGCGACAGGGGGGTTGGAGCTTTCTTT. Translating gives CASRLEIGDRGVGAFF.

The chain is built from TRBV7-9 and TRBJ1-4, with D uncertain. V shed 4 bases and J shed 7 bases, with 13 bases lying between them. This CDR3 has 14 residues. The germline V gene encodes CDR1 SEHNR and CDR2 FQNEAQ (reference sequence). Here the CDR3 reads CASSSRRGSEKLFF. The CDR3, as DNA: TGTGCCAGCAGCTCCAGACGGGGAAGTGAAAAACTGTTTTTT.

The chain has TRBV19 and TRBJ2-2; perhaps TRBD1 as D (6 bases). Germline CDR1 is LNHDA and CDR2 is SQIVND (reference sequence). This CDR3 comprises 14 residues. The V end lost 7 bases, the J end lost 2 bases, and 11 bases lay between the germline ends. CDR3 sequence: CASKGQPNTGELFF. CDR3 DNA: TGTGCCAGTAAAGGACAGCCAAACACCGGGGAGCTGTTTTTT.

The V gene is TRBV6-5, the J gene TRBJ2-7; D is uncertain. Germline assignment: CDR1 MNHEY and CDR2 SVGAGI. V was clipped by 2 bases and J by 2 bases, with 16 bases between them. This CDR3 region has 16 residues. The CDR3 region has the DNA TGTGCCAGCAGTTACCGCTCGGGTTACACCACCTACGAGCAGTACTTC. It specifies CASSYRSGYTTYEQYF.

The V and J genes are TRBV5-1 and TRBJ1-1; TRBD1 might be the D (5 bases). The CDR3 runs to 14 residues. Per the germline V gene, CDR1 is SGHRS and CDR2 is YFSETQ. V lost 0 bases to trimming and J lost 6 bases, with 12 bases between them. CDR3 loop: CASSLGGSGAEAFF. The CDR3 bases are TGCGCCAGCAGCTTGGGAGGGTCGGGGGCTGAAGCTTTCTTT.

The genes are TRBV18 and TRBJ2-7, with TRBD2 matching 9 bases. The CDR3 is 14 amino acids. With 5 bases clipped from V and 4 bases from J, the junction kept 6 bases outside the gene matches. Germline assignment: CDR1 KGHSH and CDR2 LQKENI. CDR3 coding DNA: TGTGCCAGCTCAACCGCGGGGGGGCAATACGAGCAGTACTTC. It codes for CASSTAGGQYEQYF.

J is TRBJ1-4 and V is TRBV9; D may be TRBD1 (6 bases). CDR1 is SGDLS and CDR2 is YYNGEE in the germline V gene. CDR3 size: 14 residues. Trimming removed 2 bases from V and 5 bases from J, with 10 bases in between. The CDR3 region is CASSVGGPNEKLFF. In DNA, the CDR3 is TGTGCCAGCAGCGTGGGGGGCCCAAATGAAAAACTGTTTTTT.

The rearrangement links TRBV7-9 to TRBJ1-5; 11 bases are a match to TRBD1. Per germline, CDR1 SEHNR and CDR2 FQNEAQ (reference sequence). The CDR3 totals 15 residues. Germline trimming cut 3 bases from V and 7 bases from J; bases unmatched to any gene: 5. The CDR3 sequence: CASSFRDRGSQPQHF. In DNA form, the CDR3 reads TGTGCCAGCAGCTTCCGGGACAGGGGGAGCCAGCCCCAGCATTTT.

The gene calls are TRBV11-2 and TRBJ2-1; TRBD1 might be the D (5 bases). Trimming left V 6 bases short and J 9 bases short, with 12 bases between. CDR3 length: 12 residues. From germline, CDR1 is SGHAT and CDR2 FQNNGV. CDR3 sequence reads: CASSRTTIEQFF. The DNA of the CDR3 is TGTGCCAGCAGTCGGACAACAATTGAGCAGTTCTTC.